This section outlines one T cell receptor beta chain sequence together with its context. Its specificity is unknown. CDR1 is SGDLS and CDR2 is YYNGEE in the germline V gene. The CDR3 has 13 amino acids. With 1 base removed from V and 6 bases from J, the gap between germline ends came to 7 bases. This specimen comes from a study of shared clonotypes between healthy human individuals. Each sorted subset replicate got 200 ng genomic DNA, 25,000 to 35,000 genomes. Generated by immunoSEQ multiplex PCR, the TCRdb table keeps only in-frame clones and is missing some. The profile covers roughly 720,000 clones, with around 90% appearing a single time and 34% taken by the ten largest. General study findings and limits: Measured sharing among donors was expected to vary with sequencing depth.

Sequenced: memory CD8+ T cells from PBMCs. Sample subset: CD45RO+ cells pooled with CCR7-negative TemRA cells. The origin of this receptor is a man aged 18 to 29 in good health. Some clones in this sample may be carry-over from other donors' samples. The chain couples TRBV9 to TRBJ2-2; D call uncertain. Written as DNA, the CDR3 is TGTGCCAGCAGCGTAAGGGTCCCCGGGGAGCTGTTTTTT. Protein product: CASSVRVPGELFF.